The 9 T cell receptor beta chains below all came from one sample that was sequenced in a study of blood T cell repertoires in COVID-19. The data were produced by immunoSEQ multiplex PCR, yet TCRdb's version contains in-frame clones alone and is incomplete. The top ten hold more than 0.95% of the sample, which has approximately 380,000 clones, more than 70% seen once. Input material: PBMCs or T cells enriched from blood (not recorded which). The source of these receptors is a woman aged 18-29 years who had recovered from COVID-19.

The V call is TRBV15, the J call TRBJ2-2; the D gene is possibly TRBD1 (6 bases). The CDR3 runs 14 residues. V was pared by 8 bases and J by 0 bases, with 10 bases between. In germline, CDR1 is LNHNV, CDR2 YYDKDF (reference sequence). CDR3 nucleotides: TGTGCCACCTTAGACAGGCCGAACACCGGGGAGCTGTTTTTT. This codes for CATLDRPNTGELFF.

The V gene is TRBV2, the J gene TRBJ1-1, with TRBD1 matching over 9 bases. There are 13 residues in the CDR3. After removal of 6 bases from V and 4 bases from J, the junction contained 3 bases not matched to a gene. Germline values: CDR1 SNHLY, CDR2 FYNNEI. The CDR3, as DNA: TGTGCCAGCAGCGACAGGGGGATCACTGAAGCTTTCTTT. Translation: CASSDRGITEAFF.

This clone has just one count. This chain uses TRBV25-1 with TRBJ1-6, with TRBD1 identical over 10 bases. Germline V lookup: CDR1 MGHDK, CDR2 SYGVNS. The V and J ends lost 6 bases and 10 bases, in that order; junction bases with no gene match: 9. The CDR3 has 15 amino acids. DNA for the CDR3: TGTGCCAGCAGCGGAAGAGGGGACAGGGGCTCACCCCTCCACTTT. Translated: CASSGRGDRGSPLHF.

The genes are TRBV2 and TRBJ2-7; perhaps TRBD1 as D (5 bases). CDR1 is SNHLY and CDR2 is FYNNEI in the germline V gene. V lost 3 bases to trimming and J lost 0 bases, with 12 bases between them. This CDR3 comprises 15 residues. In DNA form, the CDR3 reads TGTGCCAGCAGTGATGAGGACAAACCCTCCTACGAGCAGTACTTC. This gives the protein CASSDEDKPSYEQYF. The complete variable domain, with remaining parts taken from reference TRBV2 and TRBJ2-7, reads EPEVTQTPSHQVTQMGQEVILRCVPISNHLYFYWYRQILGQKVEFLVSFYNNEISEKSEIFDDQFSVERPDGSNFTLKIRSTKLEDSAMYFCASSDEDKPSYEQYFGPGTRLTVT.

The genes are TRBV7-9 and TRBJ1-4; tentative D call: TRBD1 (6 bases). The CDR3 is made up of 16 amino acids. Germline V gene data show CDR1 as SEHNR and CDR2 as FQNEAQ (reference sequence). The germline V and J ends were trimmed by 5 bases and 4 bases, with 17 bases remaining between them. CDR3 in amino acids: CASSHPRTVNNEKLFF. DNA for the CDR3: TGTGCCAGCAGCCACCCTAGGACAGTCAATAATGAAAAACTGTTTTTT.

The V and J genes are TRBV5-1 and TRBJ1-6; TRBD1 might be the D (6 bases). Trimming removed 1 base at V and 11 bases at J, with 25 bases between. Per the germline V gene, CDR1 is SGHRS and CDR2 is YFSETQ. The CDR3 contains 18 residues. The DNA for the CDR3 is TGCGCCAGCAGCTTGATAAGGACAGCGGACTCCAATATTCCACCCCTCCACTTT. This sequence encodes CASSLIRTADSNIPPLHF.

V gene TRBV28 combines with J gene TRBJ1-6; no clear D. There are 12 residues in the CDR3. CDR1 MDHEN and CDR2 SYDVKM come from the germline V gene. The V end lost 5 bases, the J end lost 7 bases, and 6 bases lay between the germline ends. CDR3 residues: CASSLLNSPLHF. CDR3 bases: TGTGCCAGCAGTCTCTTAAATTCACCCCTCCACTTT.

The genes are TRBV11-2 and TRBJ2-7, with 8 nucleotides matching TRBD2. In germline, CDR1 is SGHAT, CDR2 FQNNGV. The CDR3 is made up of 15 amino acids. The junction had 6 bases not matched to a gene; V was cut back by 2 bases and J by 3 bases. CDR3 sequence: CASSLRGGGSYEQYF. The CDR3 nucleotides are TGTGCCAGCAGCTTACGGGGGGGTGGGAGCTACGAGCAGTACTTC. Combining the CDR3 with reference TRBV11-2 and TRBJ2-7 gives the whole variable domain EAGVAQSPRYKIIEKRQSVAFWCNPISGHATLYWYQQILGQGPKLLIQFQNNGVVDDSQLPKDRFSAERLKGVDSTLKIQPAKLEDSAVYLCASSLRGGGSYEQYFGPGTRLTVT.

The chain couples TRBV6-1 to TRBJ1-5; a possible D gene is TRBD1 (5 bases). Trimming took 3 bases from V and 0 from J, leaving 15 bases between them. Germline V gene lookup returns CDR1 MNHNS and CDR2 SASEGT. This CDR3 is 17 amino acids long. For the CDR3, the DNA is TGTGCCAGCAGTGACCTAGGGACTTCCTATAGCAATCAGCCCCAGCATTTT. Protein: CASSDLGTSYSNQPQHF.